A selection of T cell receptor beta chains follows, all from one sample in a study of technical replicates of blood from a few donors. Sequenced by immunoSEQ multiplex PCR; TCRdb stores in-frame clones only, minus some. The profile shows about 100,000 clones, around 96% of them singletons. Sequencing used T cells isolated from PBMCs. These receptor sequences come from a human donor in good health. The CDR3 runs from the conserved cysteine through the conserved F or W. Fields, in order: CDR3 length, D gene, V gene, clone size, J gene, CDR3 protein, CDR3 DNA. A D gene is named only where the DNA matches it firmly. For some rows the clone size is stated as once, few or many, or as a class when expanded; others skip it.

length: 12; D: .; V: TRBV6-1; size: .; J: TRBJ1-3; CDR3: CASSEPGDTIYF; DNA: TGTGCCAGCAGTGAACCTGGAGACACCATATATTTT
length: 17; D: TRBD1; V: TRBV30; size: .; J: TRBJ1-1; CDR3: CAWNGQGLFHGNTEAFF; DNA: TGTGCCTGGAATGGACAGGGCCTTTTTCATGGGAACACTGAAGCTTTCTTT
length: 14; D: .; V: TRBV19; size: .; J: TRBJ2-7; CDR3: CASSITNGAYEQYF; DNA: TGTGCCAGTAGTATTACTAACGGGGCCTACGAGCAGTACTTC
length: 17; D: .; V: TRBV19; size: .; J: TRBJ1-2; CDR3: CASSIDLGQDTNYGYTF; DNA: TGTGCCAGTAGTATAGACTTGGGGCAGGACACTAACTATGGCTACACCTTC
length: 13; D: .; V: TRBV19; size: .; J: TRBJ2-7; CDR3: CASSVQGSYEQYF; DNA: TGTGCCAGTAGTGTACAGGGTTCCTACGAGCAGTACTTC
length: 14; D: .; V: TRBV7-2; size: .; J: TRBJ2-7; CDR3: CASTWIGGTYEQYF; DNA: TGTGCCAGCACCTGGATAGGGGGTACCTACGAGCAGTACTTC
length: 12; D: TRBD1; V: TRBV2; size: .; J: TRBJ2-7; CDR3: CAAGQESYEQYF; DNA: TGTGCCGCAGGACAGGAGAGTTACGAGCAGTACTTC
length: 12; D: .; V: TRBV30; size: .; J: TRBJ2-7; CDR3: CAWSWIGGEQYF; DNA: TGTGCCTGGAGTTGGATAGGGGGCGAGCAGTACTTC
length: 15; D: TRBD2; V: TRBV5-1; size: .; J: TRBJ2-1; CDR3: CASSLGGGSYNEQFF; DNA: TGCGCCAGCAGCTTGGGCGGGGGTTCCTACAATGAGCAGTTCTTC
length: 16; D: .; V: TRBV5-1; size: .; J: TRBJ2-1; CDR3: CASSLANGLSYNEQFF; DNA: TGCGCCAGCAGCTTGGCGAACGGACTCTCCTACAATGAGCAGTTCTTC
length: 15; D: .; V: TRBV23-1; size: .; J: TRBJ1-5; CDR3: CASSQLASCNQPQHF; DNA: TGCGCCAGCAGTCAATTAGCCAGCTGCAATCAGCCCCAGCATTTT
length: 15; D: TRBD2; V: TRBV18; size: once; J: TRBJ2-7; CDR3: CASSQTSGSPYEQYF; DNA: TGTGCCAGCTCACAGACTAGCGGGAGTCCCTACGAGCAGTACTTC
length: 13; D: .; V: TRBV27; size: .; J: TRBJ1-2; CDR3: CASSFAANYGYTF; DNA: TGTGCCAGCAGTTTTGCGGCTAACTATGGCTACACCTTC
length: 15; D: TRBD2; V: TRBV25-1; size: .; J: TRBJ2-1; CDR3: CASSELAGSYNEQFF; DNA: TGTGCCAGCAGTGAGCTAGCGGGCTCCTACAATGAGCAGTTCTTC
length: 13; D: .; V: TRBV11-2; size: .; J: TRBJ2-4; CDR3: CASSSTRDWVQYF; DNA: TGTGCCAGCAGCTCAACTAGGGATTGGGTTCAGTACTTC
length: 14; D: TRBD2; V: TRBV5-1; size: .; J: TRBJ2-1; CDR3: CASSLVSGSNEQFF; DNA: TGCGCCAGCAGCTTGGTTAGCGGGAGCAATGAGCAGTTCTTC
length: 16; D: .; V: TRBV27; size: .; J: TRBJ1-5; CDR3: CASSLSSGSRGQPQHF; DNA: TGTGCCAGCAGTTTATCTTCAGGCTCAAGGGGTCAGCCCCAGCATTTT
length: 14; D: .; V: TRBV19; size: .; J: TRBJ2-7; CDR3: CASSTYRSSYEQYF; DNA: TGTGCCAGTAGTACTTACAGAAGCTCCTACGAGCAGTACTTC
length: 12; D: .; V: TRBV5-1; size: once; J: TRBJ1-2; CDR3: CASSKDRPLGTF; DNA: TGCGCCAGCAGCAAGGACAGACCCCTCGGGACCTTC
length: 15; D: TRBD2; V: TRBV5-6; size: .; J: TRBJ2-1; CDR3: CASSTGTRVYNEQFF; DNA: TGTGCCAGCAGCACCGGGACTAGAGTCTACAATGAGCAGTTCTTC
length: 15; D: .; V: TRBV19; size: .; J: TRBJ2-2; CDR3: CASSTTRRGTGELFF; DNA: TGTGCCAGTAGTACCACTAGGAGGGGCACCGGGGAGCTGTTTTTT
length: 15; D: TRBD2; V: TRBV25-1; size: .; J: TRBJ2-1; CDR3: CASSEISGRANEQFF; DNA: TGTGCCAGCAGTGAAATAAGCGGGAGGGCCAATGAGCAGTTCTTC